This is a list of T cell receptor beta chains from one sample in a study of regulatory T cells in long-lasting Graves disease. TCRdb fed the multiplex PCR reads into MiXCR, producing one record per CDR3 protein. The data contain fewer than 550,000 distinct CDR3 sequences, about a fifth of them singletons. The sample consisted of peripheral blood mononuclear cells (PBMCs), taken when the disease was refractory, from a patient treated with antithyroid drugs. These receptors were obtained from a female donor with Graves disease. Both conserved end residues are part of each CDR3. The D gene is left open where the match is weak. Size is omitted from some rows. Given values are once, few, many or a class for expanded clones.

j_call: TRBJ1-3
clone_size: .
v_call: TRBV19
d_call: .
cdr3_nt: TGTGCCAGTAGTATGACGGTGGATTTAGCAGGAAACACCATATATTTT
cdr3_aa: CASSMTVDLAGNTIYF

j_call: TRBJ2-7
clone_size: many
v_call: TRBV6-1
d_call: .
cdr3_nt: TGTGCCAGCAGCAATAGCCCCCGAACCTACGAGCAGTACTTC
cdr3_aa: CASSNSPRTYEQYF

j_call: TRBJ2-7
clone_size: few
v_call: TRBV7-2
d_call: TRBD2
cdr3_nt: TGTGCCAGCAGCCCTGACAGAGGGAGGGCTGCTTACGAGCAGTACTTC
cdr3_aa: CASSPDRGRAAYEQYF

j_call: TRBJ2-1
clone_size: .
v_call: TRBV6-2/TRBV6-3
d_call: .
cdr3_nt: TGTGCCAGCAGTCCGACATCTCACTACAATGAGCAGTTCTTC
cdr3_aa: CASSPTSHYNEQFF

j_call: TRBJ1-1
clone_size: once
v_call: TRBV6-1
d_call: .
cdr3_nt: TGTGCCAGCAGTCCCTATCGAGGGCACGGCACTGAAACTTTCTTT
cdr3_aa: CASSPYRGHGTETFF

j_call: TRBJ1-1
clone_size: .
v_call: TRBV15
d_call: .
cdr3_nt: TGTGCCACCAGCAGAGAGCTCGCCAGACTGAACACTGAAGCTTTCTTT
cdr3_aa: CATSRELARLNTEAFF

j_call: TRBJ2-7
clone_size: many
v_call: TRBV28
d_call: .
cdr3_nt: TGTGCCAGCCAGGCTACTAGATTCTACGAGCAGTACTTC
cdr3_aa: CASQATRFYEQYF

j_call: TRBJ2-2
clone_size: many
v_call: TRBV3-1
d_call: .
cdr3_nt: TGTGCCAGCAGCCAAAGGTCGGGTCGAGGGGAGCTGTTTTTT
cdr3_aa: CASSQRSGRGELFF

j_call: TRBJ2-5
clone_size: .
v_call: TRBV4-1
d_call: .
cdr3_nt: TGCGCCAGCAGCCAGGGTCCAGGTCCAGGGACCCAGTACTTC
cdr3_aa: CASSQGPGPGTQYF

j_call: TRBJ2-1
clone_size: .
v_call: TRBV25-1
d_call: .
cdr3_nt: TGTGCCAGCAGTCCCCGAGCCTACCACCCCAGGAATGAGCAGTTCTTC
cdr3_aa: CASSPRAYHPRNEQFF

j_call: TRBJ1-1
clone_size: many
v_call: TRBV7-2
d_call: .
cdr3_nt: TGTGCCAGCAGCGCCGGGGGGTGGCACACTGAAGCTTTCTTT
cdr3_aa: CASSAGGWHTEAFF

j_call: TRBJ2-1
clone_size: once
v_call: TRBV7-9
d_call: TRBD1
cdr3_nt: TGTGCCAGCAGCTTAGCAGGGGGGACAGGGGGCTCCTACAATGAGCAGTTCTTC
cdr3_aa: CASSLAGGTGGSYNEQFF

j_call: TRBJ2-2
clone_size: many
v_call: TRBV28
d_call: TRBD1
cdr3_nt: TGTGCCAGCTCTCCTCTAGGACAGGGGAACACCGGGGAGCTGTTTTTT
cdr3_aa: CASSPLGQGNTGELFF

j_call: TRBJ2-7
clone_size: few
v_call: TRBV20-1
d_call: TRBD1
cdr3_nt: TGCAGTGCTAGATGGGACAGGGGATCTTACGAGCAGTACTTC
cdr3_aa: CSARWDRGSYEQYF

j_call: TRBJ2-1
clone_size: many
v_call: TRBV11-2
d_call: .
cdr3_nt: TGTGCCAGCAGCCATAACAATGAGCAGTTCTTC
cdr3_aa: CASSHNNEQFF

j_call: TRBJ1-2
clone_size: many
v_call: TRBV6-1
d_call: .
cdr3_nt: TGTGCCAGCAGTGAAGCAGGGATTGACTATGGCTACACCTTC
cdr3_aa: CASSEAGIDYGYTF

j_call: TRBJ1-1
clone_size: many
v_call: TRBV3-1
d_call: .
cdr3_nt: TGTGCCAGCAGCCAAGATACCACTGAAGCTTTCTTT
cdr3_aa: CASSQDTTEAFF

j_call: TRBJ1-2
clone_size: once
v_call: TRBV2
d_call: .
cdr3_nt: TGTGCCAGCAGCGCTGACGGAAACTATGGCTACACCTTC
cdr3_aa: CASSADGNYGYTF

j_call: TRBJ1-1
clone_size: .
v_call: TRBV4-1
d_call: .
cdr3_nt: TGCGCCAGCAGCCAAGATCCCAGGCAACTTATGAACACTGAAGCTTTCTTT
cdr3_aa: CASSQDPRQLMNTEAFF